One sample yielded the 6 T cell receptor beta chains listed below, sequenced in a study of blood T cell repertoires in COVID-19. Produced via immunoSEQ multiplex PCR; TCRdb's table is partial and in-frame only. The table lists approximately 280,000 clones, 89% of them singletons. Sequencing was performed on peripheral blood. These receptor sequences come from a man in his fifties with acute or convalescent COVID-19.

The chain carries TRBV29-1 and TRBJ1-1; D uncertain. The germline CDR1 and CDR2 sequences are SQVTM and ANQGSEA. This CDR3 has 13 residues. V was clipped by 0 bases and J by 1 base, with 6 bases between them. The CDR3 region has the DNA TGCAGCGTTGAAGATCCCGGGAACACTGAAGCTTTCTTT. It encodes CSVEDPGNTEAFF.

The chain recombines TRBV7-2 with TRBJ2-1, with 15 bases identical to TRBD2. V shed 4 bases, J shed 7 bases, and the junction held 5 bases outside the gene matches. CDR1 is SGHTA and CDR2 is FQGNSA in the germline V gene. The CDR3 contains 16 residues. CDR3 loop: CASSWTSGGAGNEQFF. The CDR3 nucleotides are TGTGCCAGCAGCTGGACTAGCGGGGGGGCCGGTAATGAGCAGTTCTTC.

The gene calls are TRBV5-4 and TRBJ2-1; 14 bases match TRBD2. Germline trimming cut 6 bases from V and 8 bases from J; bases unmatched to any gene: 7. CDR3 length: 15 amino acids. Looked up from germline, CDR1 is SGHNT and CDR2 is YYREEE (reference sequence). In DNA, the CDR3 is TGTGCCAGCACCGGGACTAGCGGGGGTTCCGATGAGCAGTTCTTC. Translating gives CASTGTSGGSDEQFF.

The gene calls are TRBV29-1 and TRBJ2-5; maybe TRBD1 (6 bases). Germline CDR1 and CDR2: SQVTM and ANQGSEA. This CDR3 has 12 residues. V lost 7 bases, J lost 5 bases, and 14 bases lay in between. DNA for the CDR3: TGCAGCGCCACGGACAGTTTCGAGACCCAGTACTTC. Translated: CSATDSFETQYF.

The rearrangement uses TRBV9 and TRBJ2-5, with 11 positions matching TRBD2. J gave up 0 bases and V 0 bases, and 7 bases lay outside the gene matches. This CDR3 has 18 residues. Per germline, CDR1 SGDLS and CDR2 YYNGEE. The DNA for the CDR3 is TGTGCCAGCAGCGTAGGGCTAGCGGGGGGTGCGTACCAAGAGACCCAGTACTTC. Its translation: CASSVGLAGGAYQETQYF.

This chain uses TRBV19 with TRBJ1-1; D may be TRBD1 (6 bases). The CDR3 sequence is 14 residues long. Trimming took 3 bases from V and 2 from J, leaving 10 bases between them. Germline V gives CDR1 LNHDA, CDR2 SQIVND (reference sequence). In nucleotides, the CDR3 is TGTGCCAGTAGTATCCGACAGGACAACACTGAAGCTTTCTTT. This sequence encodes CASSIRQDNTEAFF.